This TCR beta chain was sequenced for a study of CD8+ T cells in alopecia areata. Regarding treatment: oral pan-JAK inhibitor, 5-10 mg twice daily. Germline trimming cut 2 bases from V and 2 bases from J; bases unmatched to any gene: 13. Germline CDR1 reads GTSNPN; CDR2 reads SVGIG (reference sequence). The CDR3 consists of 18 residues. RNA, once extracted, was reverse transcribed into cDNA for use as the sequencing template. Profiled with immunoSEQ multiplex PCR; TCRdb holds only in-frame clones, not every one. The repertoire holds hundreds of thousands of clones, with nearly 60% as singletons. This material consisted of CD4+ T cells sorted from blood, taken at week 24, from a patient treated with tofacitinib. The gene calls are TRBV30 and TRBJ2-3, with 10 positions matching TRBD2. The clonotype was recovered from a human donor with alopecia areata. The CDR3: CAWSSGLAGVTSTDTQYF. The CDR3 DNA follows: TGTGCCTGGAGTTCTGGGCTAGCGGGGGTTACCTCCACAGATACGCAGTATTTT.